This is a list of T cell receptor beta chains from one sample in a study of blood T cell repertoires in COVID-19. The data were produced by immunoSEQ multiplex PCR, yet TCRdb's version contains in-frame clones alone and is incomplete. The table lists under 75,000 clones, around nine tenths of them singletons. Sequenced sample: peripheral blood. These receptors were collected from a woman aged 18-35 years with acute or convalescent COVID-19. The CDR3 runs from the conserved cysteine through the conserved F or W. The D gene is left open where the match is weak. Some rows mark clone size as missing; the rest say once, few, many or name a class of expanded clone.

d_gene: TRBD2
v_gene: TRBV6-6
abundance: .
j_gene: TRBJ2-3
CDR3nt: TGTGCCAGCAGACTAGCGGGCTCGCTGGGGGGAGATACGCAGTATTTT
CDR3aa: CASRLAGSLGGDTQYF

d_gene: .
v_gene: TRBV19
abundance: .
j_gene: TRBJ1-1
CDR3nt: TGTGCCAGTAGTCGGTTACAGGGTCTGCGTAACACTGAAGCTTTCTTT
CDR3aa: CASSRLQGLRNTEAFF

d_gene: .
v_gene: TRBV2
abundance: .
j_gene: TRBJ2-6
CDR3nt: TGTGCCAGCAGGTTCAACTCTGGGGCCAACGTCCTGACTTTC
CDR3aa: CASRFNSGANVLTF

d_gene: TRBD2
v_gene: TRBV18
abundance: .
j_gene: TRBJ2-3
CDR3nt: TGTGCCAGCTCACCACCGCGACTAGCGGGAGCAGATACGCAGTATTTT
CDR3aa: CASSPPRLAGADTQYF

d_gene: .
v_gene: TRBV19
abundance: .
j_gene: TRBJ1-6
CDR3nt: TGTGCCAGTAGTCCAGGAACCGATTCACCCCTCCACTTT
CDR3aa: CASSPGTDSPLHF

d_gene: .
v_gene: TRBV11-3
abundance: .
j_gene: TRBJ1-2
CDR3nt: TGTGCCAACTACCCGAAGGAAGAGGGCTACACCTTC
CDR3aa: CANYPKEEGYTF

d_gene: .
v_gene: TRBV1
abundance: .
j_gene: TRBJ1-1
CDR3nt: TGCACCAGCAGCCAAGCAACCGGGACCCCGAGGAGGGCTGAAGCTTTCTTT
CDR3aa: CTSSQATGTPRRAEAFF

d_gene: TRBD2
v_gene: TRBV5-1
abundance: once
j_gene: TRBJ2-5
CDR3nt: TGCGCCAGCAGCTTGTCTAGCGGGGGGGAAGAGACCCAGTACTTC
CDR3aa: CASSLSSGGEETQYF

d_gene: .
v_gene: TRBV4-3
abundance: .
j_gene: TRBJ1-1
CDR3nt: TGCGCCAGCAGCGCCCGACAGGCCCTGAACACTGAAGCTTTCTTT
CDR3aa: CASSARQALNTEAFF

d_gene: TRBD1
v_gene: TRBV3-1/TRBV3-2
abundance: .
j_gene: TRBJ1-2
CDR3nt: TGTGCCAGCAGCCCAGGGGTAGGGGGCGCCTATGGCTACACCTTC
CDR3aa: CASSPGVGGAYGYTF

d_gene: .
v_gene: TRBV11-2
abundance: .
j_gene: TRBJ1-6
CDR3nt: TGTGCCAGCAGCTTAGAGAGGTGGTCACCCCTCCACTTT
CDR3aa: CASSLERWSPLHF